This T cell receptor beta chain came from a study of technical replicates of blood from a few donors. This CDR3 has 16 amino acids. V gave up 1 base and J gave up 4 bases; unmatched junction bases: 8. Germline CDR1 LNHNV, CDR2 YYDKDF (reference sequence). The method was immunoSEQ multiplex PCR; TCRdb's version includes in-frame clones alone and lacks a portion of them. The table records around 70,000 clones, around 95% of them present only once. The V gene is TRBV15, the J gene TRBJ2-5, with TRBD1 identical over 8 bases. Material: T cells isolated from PBMCs. This clonotype was obtained from a human donor in good health. The CDR3 region has the DNA TGTGCCACCAGCAGAGTGAGACAGGGGTTAAGAGAGACCCAGTACTTC. This codes for CATSRVRQGLRETQYF.